Listed below are T cell receptor beta chains from one sample, sequenced in a study of vaccination and CD4 T cells after COVID-19. The antigens of these receptors remain unknown. Via MiXCR, TCRdb re-called the PCR reads, giving one row per CDR3 protein. The sample has about 6,900 distinct CDR3 sequences, roughly 23% seen once. The sample was CD4+ T cells from blood, cultured in vitro. The receptors originated from a human donor in good health. Each CDR3 is given with its conserved first and last residue. The D gene is left open where the match is weak. Rows may omit the clone size; those that give it use once, few, many or a size class.

clone size,J gene,V gene,D gene,CDR3 length,CDR3 protein,CDR3 DNA
-,TRBJ2-5,TRBV20-1,-,13,CSARSTGIETLYF,TGCAGTGCTAGATCCACAGGGATCGAGACCCTGTACTTC
few,TRBJ1-1,TRBV29-1,-,15,CSVLRSRAMNTEAFF,TGCAGCGTTTTAAGGTCCAGGGCAATGAACACTGAAGCTTTCTTT
few,TRBJ2-7,TRBV12-3/TRBV12-4,-,11,CASSPGLEQYF,TGTGCCAGCAGTCCAGGGCTCGAGCAGTACTTC
few,TRBJ2-7,TRBV7-9,-,13,CASRGRNAYEQYF,TGTGCCAGCAGGGGACGGAATGCCTACGAGCAGTACTTC
-,TRBJ2-2,TRBV5-1,TRBD1,17,CASSSTKGAQGGGELFF,TGCGCCAGCAGCTCTACCAAGGGGGCGCAGGGTGGCGGGGAGCTGTTTTTT
few,TRBJ2-1,TRBV10-1,TRBD2,14,CASSVSGVNNEQFF,TGCGCCAGCAGTGTTAGCGGGGTTAACAATGAGCAGTTCTTC
few,TRBJ1-2,TRBV12-3/TRBV12-4,-,13,CASSLKRDYGYTF,TGTGCCAGCAGCCTTAAGAGGGACTATGGCTACACCTTC
few,TRBJ2-3,TRBV6-1,TRBD2,14,CASSSRLAKDTQYF,TGTGCCAGCTCTTCTAGACTAGCGAAAGATACGCAGTATTTT
few,TRBJ2-5,TRBV6-1,-,14,CASSESKAQETQYF,TGTGCCAGCAGTGAAAGTAAGGCACAAGAGACCCAGTACTTC
-,TRBJ1-1,TRBV9,TRBD1,14,CASSPQGGGTEAFF,TGTGCCAGCAGCCCACAGGGGGGGGGCACTGAAGCTTTCTTT
-,TRBJ1-1,TRBV7-8,-,13,CASSSLGETEAFF,TGTGCCAGCAGCTCCCTCGGGGAAACTGAAGCTTTCTTT
few,TRBJ1-1,TRBV12-3/TRBV12-4,-,12,CASSSGSLEAFF,TGTGCCAGCAGTTCAGGGTCACTTGAAGCTTTCTTT
medium-sized,TRBJ1-2,TRBV7-9,-,14,CASSFSDRPYGYTF,TGTGCCAGCAGCTTCTCCGACAGACCCTATGGCTACACCTTC
-,TRBJ1-5,TRBV6-5,-,15,CASSYVAGSNQPQHF,TGTGCCAGCAGTTACGTTGCAGGATCGAATCAGCCCCAGCATTTT
-,TRBJ2-7,TRBV30,TRBD2,15,CASSSLRGGAHEQYF,TGTGCCTCCTCCAGCCTTCGCGGGGGGGCCCACGAGCAGTACTTC
-,TRBJ2-7,TRBV5-4,TRBD2,15,CASSLDSGGPYEQYF,TGTGCCAGCAGCTTGGATAGCGGGGGCCCCTACGAGCAGTACTTC